This T cell receptor (beta chain) was sequenced for a study of neoadjuvant nivolumab and ipilimumab in lung cancer. With respect to this clone: The antigen is unknown.

The data were produced by immunoSEQ multiplex PCR, yet TCRdb's version contains in-frame clones alone and is incomplete. This sample has 8,500 to 10,000 clones, with 84% found just once. Germline V gene data show CDR1 as SGHRS and CDR2 as YFSETQ. J lost 5 bases, V lost 0 bases, and 2 bases had no gene match. The CDR3 consists of 16 residues. Overall study results and limits: TCR sequencing covered a small number of samples. From pretherapy to surgery, tumor richness and clonality rose with dual therapy. Pretherapy blood TCR richness correlated positively with resected tumor richness.

This TCR came from an adult with non-small cell lung cancer. Sequenced here: tumor tissue, sampled after neoadjuvant nivolumab, alone or with ipilimumab, at or shortly before surgery. The V and J genes are TRBV5-1 and TRBJ2-2; 12 bases line up with TRBD1. CDR3 loop: CASSLEGQGATGELFF. Written as DNA, the CDR3 is TGCGCCAGCAGCTTGGAGGGACAGGGGGCGACCGGGGAGCTGTTTTTT. Drawing the rest from reference TRBV5-1 and TRBJ2-2, the complete variable domain is KAGVTQTPRYLIKTRGQQVTLSCSPISGHRSVSWYQQTPGQGLQFLFEYFSETQRNKGNFPGRFSGRQFSNSRSEMNVSTLELGDSALYLCASSLEGQGATGELFFGEGSRLTVL.